The clone carrying this T cell receptor beta chain was seen a handful of times. Its target is unknown. Thawed unstimulated PBMCs were FACS-sorted by CD3, CD4 and CD8 into two populations. Sequenced by immunoSEQ multiplex PCR; TCRdb stores in-frame clones only, minus some. The sample includes 9,500 to 11,000 clones, around 71% seen only once; the top ten take about 22%. Germline V lookup: CDR1 SGDLS, CDR2 YYNGEE. Between the trimmed V and J ends, which lost 0 bases and 4 bases, there was a span of 11 bases. The CDR3 is 15 amino acids. The entry originates in a study of T cell clones after liver transplantation. General study results and limits: In a couple of subjects, few donor cells limited the measurable donor-reactive repertoire. Donor-reactive sequences fell more than third party-reactive ones, suggesting partial deletion.

The receptor was derived from a human patient who received a liver transplant. Certain T cells may be donor cells from the graft. Specimen: CD4+ T cells from blood, collected nearly 33 months after liver transplant. This sequence joins TRBV9 and TRBJ2-1, with a weak D call TRBD2 (6 bases). In DNA, the CDR3 is TGTGCCAGCAGCGTAGATACGGGAGTTTACAATGAGCAGTTCTTC. It encodes CASSVDTGVYNEQFF.